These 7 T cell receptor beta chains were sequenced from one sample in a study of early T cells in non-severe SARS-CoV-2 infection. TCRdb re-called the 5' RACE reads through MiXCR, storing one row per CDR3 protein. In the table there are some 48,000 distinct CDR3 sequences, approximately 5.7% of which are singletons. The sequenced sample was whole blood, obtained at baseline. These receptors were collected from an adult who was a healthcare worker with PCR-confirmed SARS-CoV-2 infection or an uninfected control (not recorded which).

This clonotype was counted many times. CDR3 in amino acids: CASSEDKDGYTF. Written as DNA, the CDR3 is TGTGCCAGCAGCGAAGACAAAGATGGCTACACCTTC. V usage is TRBV7-9 and J usage is TRBJ1-2; D unresolved. The CDR3 extends over 12 amino acids. Germline CDR1 reads SEHNR; CDR2 reads FQNEAQ (reference sequence). V lost 5 bases, J lost 6 bases, and 10 bases lay in between.

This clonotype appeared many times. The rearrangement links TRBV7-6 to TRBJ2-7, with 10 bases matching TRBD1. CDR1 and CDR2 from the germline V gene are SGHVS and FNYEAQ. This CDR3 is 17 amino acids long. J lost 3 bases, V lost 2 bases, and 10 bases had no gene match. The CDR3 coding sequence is TGTGCCAGCAGCTTATACCCTAAGGGACAGGGGAACTACGAGCAGTACTTC. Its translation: CASSLYPKGQGNYEQYF.

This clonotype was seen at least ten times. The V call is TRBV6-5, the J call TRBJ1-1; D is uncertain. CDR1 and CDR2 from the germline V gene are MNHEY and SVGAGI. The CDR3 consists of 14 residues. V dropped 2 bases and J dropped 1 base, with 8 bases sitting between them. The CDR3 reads CASSYELANTEAFF. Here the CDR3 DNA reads TGTGCCAGCAGTTACGAGTTGGCGAACACTGAAGCTTTCTTT.

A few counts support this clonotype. The CDR3 nucleotides read TGCAGTGCTAGAGGACTAGCGGGAGTAGAGGAGACCCAGTACTTC. It codes for CSARGLAGVEETQYF. V gene TRBV20-1 combines with J gene TRBJ2-5; 12 bases line up with TRBD2. This CDR3 comprises 15 residues. Germline V lookup: CDR1 DFQATT, CDR2 SNEGSKA (reference sequence). V trimming: 1 base; J trimming: 5 bases; junction bases outside the gene matches: 5.

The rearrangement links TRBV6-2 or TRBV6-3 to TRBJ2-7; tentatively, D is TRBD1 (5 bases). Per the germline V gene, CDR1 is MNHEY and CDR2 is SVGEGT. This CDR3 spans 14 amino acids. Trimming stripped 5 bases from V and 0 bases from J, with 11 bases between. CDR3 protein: CASSHDSPSYEQYF. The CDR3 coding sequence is TGTGCCAGCAGTCACGACAGTCCCTCCTACGAGCAGTACTTC.

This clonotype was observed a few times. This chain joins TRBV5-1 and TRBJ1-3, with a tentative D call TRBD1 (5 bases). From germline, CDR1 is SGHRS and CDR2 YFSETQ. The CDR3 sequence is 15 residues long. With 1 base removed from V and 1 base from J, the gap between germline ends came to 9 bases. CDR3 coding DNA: TGCGCCAGCAGCTTGAGCGGGGCATCTGGAAACACCATATATTTT. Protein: CASSLSGASGNTIYF.

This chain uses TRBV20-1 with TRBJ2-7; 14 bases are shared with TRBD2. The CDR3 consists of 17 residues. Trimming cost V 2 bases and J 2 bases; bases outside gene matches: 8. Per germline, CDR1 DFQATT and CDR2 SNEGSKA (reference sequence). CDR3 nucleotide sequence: TGCAGTGCTAGACCAGGACTAGCGGGAGGATTACCCTACGAGCAGTACTTC. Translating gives CSARPGLAGGLPYEQYF.